The entry below describes one T cell receptor beta chain. The antigen remains unidentified. Naive and memory CD4+ T cell DNA was deep-sequenced without culture. Sequenced by immunoSEQ multiplex PCR; TCRdb stores in-frame clones only, minus some. The data hold about 68,000 clones, with 85% to 95% observed a single time. Unexposed donor CD4+ T cells date from about 2011-2018, before the COVID-19 pandemic. The germline CDR1 and CDR2 sequences are LNHDA and SQIVND (reference sequence). J lost 8 bases, V lost 4 bases, and 11 bases had no gene match. The CDR3 contains 15 residues. These data are taken from a study of CD4 T cells in relation to SARS-CoV-2 and coronaviruses. Study results and limitations: Monoreactive clones expanded significantly more to SARS-CoV-2 than crossreactive clones did. In approximately 70% of donors, memory CD4+ clonotypes crossrecognized SARS-CoV-2 and at least one common cold coronavirus spike.

Material for sequencing was naive CD4+ T cells from PBMCs. Noted subset: naive CD4+ T cells isolated by negative enrichment. The clonotype was recovered from a human donor in good health. The chain employs TRBV19 and TRBJ1-2; 9 bases fit TRBD1. DNA for the CDR3: TGTGCCAGTAGTAGCCGGGACAGGGCGCTAAGGGGCTACACCTTC. Translated: CASSSRDRALRGYTF.